This TCR beta chain stems from a study of blood T cell repertoires in COVID-19. In the original analysis: Amplifying reference gene primers gave estimates of nucleated cell counts. The protocol was immunoSEQ multiplex PCR, while the TCRdb copy is restricted to in-frame clones and leaves out a portion. That table furnishes V, J and clone size, whereas the DNA furnished D and trimming. The sample carries approximately 180,000 clones, approximately 85% recorded once. The origin of this receptor is a human donor with active or convalescent COVID-19. The donor label of this sample is uncertain. Sequences were obtained from peripheral blood.

This chain's CDR3 is CASVPQTAGGPAYEQYF. In DNA, the CDR3 is TGTGCCAGCGTCCCCCAGACAGCGGGGGGGCCAGCGTACGAGCAGTACTTC. The chain employs TRBV9 and TRBJ2-7, with TRBD2 matching 10 bases. The germline V gene encodes CDR1 SGDLS and CDR2 YYNGEE. The CDR3 is made up of 17 amino acids. J lost 4 bases, V lost 7 bases, and 17 bases had no gene match.